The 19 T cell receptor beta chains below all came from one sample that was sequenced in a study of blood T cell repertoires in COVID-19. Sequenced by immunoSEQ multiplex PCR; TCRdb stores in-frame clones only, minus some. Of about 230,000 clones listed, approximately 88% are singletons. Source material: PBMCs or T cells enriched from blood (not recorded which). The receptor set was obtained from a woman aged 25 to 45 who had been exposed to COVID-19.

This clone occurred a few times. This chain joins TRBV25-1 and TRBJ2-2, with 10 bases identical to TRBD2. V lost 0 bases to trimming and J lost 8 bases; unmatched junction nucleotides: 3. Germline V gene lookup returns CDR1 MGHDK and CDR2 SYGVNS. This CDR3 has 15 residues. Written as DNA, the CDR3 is TGTGCCAGCAGTGAATATAGCGGGAGGTTGGGGGAGCTGTTTTTT. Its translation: CASSEYSGRLGELFF.

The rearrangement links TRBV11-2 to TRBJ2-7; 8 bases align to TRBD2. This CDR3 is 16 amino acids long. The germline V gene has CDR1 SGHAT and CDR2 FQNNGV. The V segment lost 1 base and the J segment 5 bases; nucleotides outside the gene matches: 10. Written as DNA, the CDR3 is TGTGCCAGCAGCTTAGGGGCGACTAGCGTTTGGAACGAGCAGTACTTC. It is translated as CASSLGATSVWNEQYF.

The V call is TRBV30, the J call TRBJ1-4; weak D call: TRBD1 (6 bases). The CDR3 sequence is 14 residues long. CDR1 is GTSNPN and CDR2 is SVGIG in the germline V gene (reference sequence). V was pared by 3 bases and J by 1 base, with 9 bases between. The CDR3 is CAWRSGVTNEKLFF. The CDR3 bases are TGTGCCTGGAGGTCAGGGGTAACTAATGAAAAACTGTTTTTT.

For the CDR3, the DNA is TGTGCCAGCAGCTCCGGGACTAGCGGGAGGGGGAAATTCACAGATACGCAGTATTTT. Protein product: CASSSGTSGRGKFTDTQYF. The chain links TRBV11-3 to TRBJ2-3; TRBD2 agrees at 16 bases. Germline-derived CDR1 and CDR2 are SGHNT and YENEEA. The trim removed 4 bases at V and 2 bases at J, leaving 9 bases unmatched. This CDR3 has 19 amino acids. Drawing the rest from reference TRBV11-3 and TRBJ2-3, the complete variable domain is EAGVVQSPRYKIIEKKQPVAFWCNPISGHNTLYWYLQNLGQGPELLIRYENEEAVDDSQLPKDRFSAERLKGVDSTLKIQPAELGDSAVYLCASSSGTSGRGKFTDTQYFGPGTRLTVL.

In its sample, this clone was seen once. For the CDR3, the DNA is TGTGCCAGCAGTTTATTGGTGCGGGGGACCTACAATGAGCAGTTCTTC. It encodes CASSLLVRGTYNEQFF. This chain joins TRBV27 and TRBJ2-1, with TRBD2 identical over 7 bases. The CDR3 extends over 16 amino acids. Germline V lookup: CDR1 MNHEY, CDR2 SMNVEV (reference sequence). V was clipped by 1 base and J by 2 bases; unmatched bases: 5.

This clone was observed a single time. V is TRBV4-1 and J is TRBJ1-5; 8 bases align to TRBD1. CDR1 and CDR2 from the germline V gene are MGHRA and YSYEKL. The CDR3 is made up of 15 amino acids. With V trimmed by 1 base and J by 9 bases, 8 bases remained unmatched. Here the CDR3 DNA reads TGCGCCAGCAGCCAAGGACAGGGGTCGGAAGGGCCCCAGCATTTT. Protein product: CASSQGQGSEGPQHF.

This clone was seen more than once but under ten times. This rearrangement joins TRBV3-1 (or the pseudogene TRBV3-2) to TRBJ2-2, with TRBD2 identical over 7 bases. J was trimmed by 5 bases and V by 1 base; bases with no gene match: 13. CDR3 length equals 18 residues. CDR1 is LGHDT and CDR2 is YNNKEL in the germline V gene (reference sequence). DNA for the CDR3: TGTGCCAGCAGCCAAGCCAATTCGCATTGGGGAGGGACCGGGGAGCTGTTTTTT. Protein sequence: CASSQANSHWGGTGELFF.

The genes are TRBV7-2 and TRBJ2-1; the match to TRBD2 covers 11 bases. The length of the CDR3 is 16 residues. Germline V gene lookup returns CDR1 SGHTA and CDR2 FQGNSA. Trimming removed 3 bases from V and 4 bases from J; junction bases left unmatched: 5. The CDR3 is CASSLGIAGGYNEQFF. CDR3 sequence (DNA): TGTGCCAGCAGCTTGGGGATAGCGGGAGGGTACAATGAGCAGTTCTTC.

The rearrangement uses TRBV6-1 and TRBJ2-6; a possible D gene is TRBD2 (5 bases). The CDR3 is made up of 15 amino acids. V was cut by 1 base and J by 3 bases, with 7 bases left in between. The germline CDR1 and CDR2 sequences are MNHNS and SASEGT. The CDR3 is CASSEGGDGANVLTF. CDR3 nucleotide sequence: TGTGCCAGCAGTGAAGGGGGAGATGGGGCCAACGTCCTGACTTTC.

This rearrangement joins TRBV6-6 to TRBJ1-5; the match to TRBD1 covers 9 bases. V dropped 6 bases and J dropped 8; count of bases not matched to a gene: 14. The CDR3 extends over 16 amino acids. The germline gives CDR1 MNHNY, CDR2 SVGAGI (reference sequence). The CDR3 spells CASSHGTGRVTEPQHF. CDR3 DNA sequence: TGTGCCAGCAGCCACGGGACAGGGAGGGTCACGGAGCCCCAGCATTTT.

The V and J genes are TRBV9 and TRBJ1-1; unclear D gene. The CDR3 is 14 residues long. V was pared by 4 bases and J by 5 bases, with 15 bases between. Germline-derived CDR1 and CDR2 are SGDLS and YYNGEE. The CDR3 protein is CASSPRGGGTEAFF. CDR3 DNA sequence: TGTGCCAGCAGCCCTCGGGGTGGAGGTACTGAAGCTTTCTTT.

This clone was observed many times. The CDR3 sequence is CASSLTLGGGYGYTF. The CDR3 coding sequence is TGTGCCAGCAGCTTAACCCTCGGTGGTGGCTATGGCTACACCTTC. The chain couples TRBV7-9 to TRBJ1-2, with D unresolved. The V and J ends lost 2 bases and 4 bases respectively, with 14 bases between them. The CDR3 is 15 amino acids. The germline V gene has CDR1 SEHNR and CDR2 FQNEAQ (reference sequence).

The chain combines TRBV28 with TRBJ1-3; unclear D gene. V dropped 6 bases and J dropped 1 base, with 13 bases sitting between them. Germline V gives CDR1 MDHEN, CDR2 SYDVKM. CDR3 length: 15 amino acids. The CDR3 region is CASRSTVTSGNTIYF. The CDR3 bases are TGTGCCAGCAGAAGTACAGTTACTTCTGGAAACACCATATATTTT. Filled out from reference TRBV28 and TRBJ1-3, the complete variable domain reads DVKVTQSSRYLVKRTGEKVFLECVQDMDHENMFWYRQDPGLGLRLIYFSYDVKMKEKGDIPEGYSVSREKKERFSLILESASTNQTSMYLCASRSTVTSGNTIYFGEGSWLTVV.

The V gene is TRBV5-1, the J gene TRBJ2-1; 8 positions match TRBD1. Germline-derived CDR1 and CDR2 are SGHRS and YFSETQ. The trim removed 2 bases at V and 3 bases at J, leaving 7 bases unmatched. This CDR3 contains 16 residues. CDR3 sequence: CASSFDTGGLYNEQFF. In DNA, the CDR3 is TGCGCCAGCAGCTTCGATACAGGGGGACTCTACAATGAGCAGTTCTTC.

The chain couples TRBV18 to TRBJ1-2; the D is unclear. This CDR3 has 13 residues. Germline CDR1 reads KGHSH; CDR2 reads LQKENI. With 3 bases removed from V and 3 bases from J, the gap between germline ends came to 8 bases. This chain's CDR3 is CASSPASDYGYTF. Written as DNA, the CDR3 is TGTGCCAGCTCACCGGCGAGCGACTATGGCTACACCTTC.

CDR3 DNA sequence: TGTGCCAGCAGATGGGAGGGGCGGAAATTAACCGGGGAGCTGTTTTTT. Its protein product is CASRWEGRKLTGELFF. This sequence joins TRBV7-9 and TRBJ2-2; 7 bases line up with TRBD2. This CDR3 spans 16 amino acids. With 6 bases clipped from V and 5 bases from J, the junction kept 12 bases outside the gene matches. Germline assignment: CDR1 SEHNR and CDR2 FQNEAQ (reference sequence).

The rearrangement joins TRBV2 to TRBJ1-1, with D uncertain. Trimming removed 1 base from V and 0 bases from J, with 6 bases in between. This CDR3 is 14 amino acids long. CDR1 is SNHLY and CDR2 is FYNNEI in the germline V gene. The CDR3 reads CASSEELLNTEAFF. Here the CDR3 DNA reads TGTGCCAGCAGTGAAGAACTGTTGAACACTGAAGCTTTCTTT.

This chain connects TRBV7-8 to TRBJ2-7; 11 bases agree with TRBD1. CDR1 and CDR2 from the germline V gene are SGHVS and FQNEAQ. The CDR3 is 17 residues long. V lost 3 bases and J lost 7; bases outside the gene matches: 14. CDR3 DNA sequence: TGTGCCAGCAGCTTGGCCCAAAGGGGGACAGGGGGACAAGAGCAGTACTTC. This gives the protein CASSLAQRGTGGQEQYF.

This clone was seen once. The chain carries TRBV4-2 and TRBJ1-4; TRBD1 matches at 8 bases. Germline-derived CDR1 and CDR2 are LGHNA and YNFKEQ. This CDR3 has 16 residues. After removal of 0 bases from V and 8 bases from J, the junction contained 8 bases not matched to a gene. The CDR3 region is CASSQDPRTGNEKLFF. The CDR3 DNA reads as TGTGCCAGCAGCCAAGACCCCAGGACAGGGAACGAAAAACTGTTTTTT.